Listed here is a single T cell receptor (beta chain). Antigen: not known. This entry comes from a study of T-cell memory formation after mild COVID-19. Study-wide points: The study found balanced CD4/CD8 in clones contracting day 15 to 85 and a CD4+ lean in later expanders. Largely, contracting CD4+ clones fell within CM and EM, and contracting CD8+ clones within EMRA.

This CDR3 spans 13 amino acids. Germline lookup yields CDR1 SGHTA and CDR2 FQGNSA. Trimming shortened V by 7 bases and J by 4 bases, and 11 bases separated the two germline ends. Researchers used 5'RACE with constant-segment primers to make TCR alpha and TCR beta cDNA libraries that carry sample barcodes and UMIs. TCRdb passed the 5' RACE reads through MiXCR, listing each CDR3 protein once. The sample contains roughly 240,000 distinct CDR3 sequences, 15% to 20% of which appear only once. This TCR was recovered from a man between 18 and 29 years old who had mild COVID-19 (a few samples of this study predate the infection). Cell type and time point are not known. The sample consisted of PBMCs or a T cell subset sorted from them (not recorded which). The rearrangement links TRBV7-2 to TRBJ2-1; D is unresolved. CDR3 sequence (DNA): TGTGCCAGCACCCTGGGCACTTACAATGAGCAGTTCTTC. Protein: CASTLGTYNEQFF.